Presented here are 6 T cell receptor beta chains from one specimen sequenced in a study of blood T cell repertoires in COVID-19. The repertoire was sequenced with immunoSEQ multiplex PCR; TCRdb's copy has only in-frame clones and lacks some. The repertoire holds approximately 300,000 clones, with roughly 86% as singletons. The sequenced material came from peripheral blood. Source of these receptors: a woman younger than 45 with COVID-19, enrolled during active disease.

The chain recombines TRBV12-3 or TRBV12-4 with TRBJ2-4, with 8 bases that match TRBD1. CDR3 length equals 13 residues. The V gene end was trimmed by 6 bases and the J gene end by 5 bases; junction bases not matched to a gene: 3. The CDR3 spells CASRGQGQNIQYF. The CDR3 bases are TGTGCCAGCAGAGGACAGGGCCAAAACATTCAGTACTTC.

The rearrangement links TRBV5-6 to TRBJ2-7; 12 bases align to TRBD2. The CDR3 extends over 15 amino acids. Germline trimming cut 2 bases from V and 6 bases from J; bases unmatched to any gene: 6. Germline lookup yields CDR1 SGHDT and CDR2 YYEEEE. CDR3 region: CASSFVLAGGSEQYF. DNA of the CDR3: TGTGCCAGCAGCTTTGTACTAGCGGGAGGCAGCGAGCAGTACTTC.

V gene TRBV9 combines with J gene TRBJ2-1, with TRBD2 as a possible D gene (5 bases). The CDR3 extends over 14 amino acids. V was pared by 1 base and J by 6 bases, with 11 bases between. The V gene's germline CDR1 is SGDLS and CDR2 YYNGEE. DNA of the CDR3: TGTGCCAGCAGCGTACCCTCTAGCTCCAATGAGCAGTTCTTC. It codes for CASSVPSSSNEQFF. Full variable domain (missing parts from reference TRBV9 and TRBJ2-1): DSGVTQTPKHLITATGQRVTLRCSPRSGDLSVYWYQQSLDQGLQFLIQYYNGEERAKGNILERFSAQQFPDLHSELNLSSLELGDSALYFCASSVPSSSNEQFFGPGTRLTVL.

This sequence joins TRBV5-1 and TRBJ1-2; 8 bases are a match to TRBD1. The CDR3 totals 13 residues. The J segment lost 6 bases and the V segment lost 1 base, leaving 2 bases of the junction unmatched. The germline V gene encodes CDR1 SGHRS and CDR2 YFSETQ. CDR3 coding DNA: TGCGCCAGCAGCTTGCAGGACAGGGATGGCTACACCTTC. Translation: CASSLQDRDGYTF.

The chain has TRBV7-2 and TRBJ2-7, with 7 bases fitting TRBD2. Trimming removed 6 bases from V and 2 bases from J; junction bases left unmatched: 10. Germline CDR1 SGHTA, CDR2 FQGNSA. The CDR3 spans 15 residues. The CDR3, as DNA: TGTGCCAGCAGTTCCGGGGTAGCGGGTGCCTACGAGCAGTACTTC. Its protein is CASSSGVAGAYEQYF. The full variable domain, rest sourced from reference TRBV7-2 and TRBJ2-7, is GAGVSQSPSNKVTEKGKDVELRCDPISGHTALYWYRQSLGQGLEFLIYFQGNSAPDKSGLPSDRFSAERTGGSVSTLTIQRTQQEDSAVYLCASSSGVAGAYEQYFGPGTRLTVT.

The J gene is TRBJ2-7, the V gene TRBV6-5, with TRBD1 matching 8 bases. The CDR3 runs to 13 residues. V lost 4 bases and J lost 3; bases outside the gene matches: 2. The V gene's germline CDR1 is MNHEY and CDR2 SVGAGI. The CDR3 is CASSWDRFYEQYF. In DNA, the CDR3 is TGTGCCAGCAGTTGGGACAGGTTCTACGAGCAGTACTTC.